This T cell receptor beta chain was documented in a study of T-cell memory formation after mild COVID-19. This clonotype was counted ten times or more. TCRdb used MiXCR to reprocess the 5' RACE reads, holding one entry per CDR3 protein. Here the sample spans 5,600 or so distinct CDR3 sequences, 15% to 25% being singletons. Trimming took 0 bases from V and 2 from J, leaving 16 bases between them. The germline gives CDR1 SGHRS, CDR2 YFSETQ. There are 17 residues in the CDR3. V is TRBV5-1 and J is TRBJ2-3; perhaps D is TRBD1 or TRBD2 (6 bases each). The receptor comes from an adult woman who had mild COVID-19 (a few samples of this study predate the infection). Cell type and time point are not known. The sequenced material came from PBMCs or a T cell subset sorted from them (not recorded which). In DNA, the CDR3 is TGCGCCAGCAGCTTGGCCGCTAGGGGGGAACCCACAGATACGCAGTATTTT. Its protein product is CASSLAARGEPTDTQYF.